The 21 T cell receptor beta chains reported below all come from one sample, sequenced in a study of shared clonotypes between healthy human individuals. Only CD45RO-negative cells positively selected for CCR7 counted as naive CD8 cells, so terminally differentiated effector memory CD45RA+ cells were excluded. The data were produced by immunoSEQ multiplex PCR, yet TCRdb's version contains in-frame clones alone and is incomplete. The sample has about 2,100,000 clones; roughly 91% are singletons. The sample comprised naive CD8+ T cells from PBMCs. The receptor source for this set is a man aged 18 to 35 in good health. Some clones in this sample may be carry-over from other donors' samples.

The rearrangement links TRBV19 to TRBJ1-4; D unclear. The CDR3 length is 15 residues. The germline CDR1 and CDR2 sequences are LNHDA and SQIVND (reference sequence). Trimming pared 7 bases from V and 7 bases from J, leaving 19 bases between. The CDR3 is CASTDPYTVGEKLFF. The CDR3 region has the DNA TGTGCCAGTACCGACCCGTACACAGTAGGTGAAAAACTGTTTTTT.

For this clone: Other DNA sequences of this sample code for an identical CDR3. V and J are TRBV11-2 and TRBJ2-1, with 8 bases fitting TRBD2. The length of the CDR3 is 16 residues. The ends lost 1 base at V and 4 bases at J; junction bases unmatched: 6. Germline CDR1 reads SGHAT; CDR2 reads FQNNGV. This chain's CDR3 is CASSLGLTSGYNEQFF. CDR3 DNA sequence: TGTGCCAGCAGCTTAGGTTTAACTAGCGGTTACAATGAGCAGTTCTTC.

CDR3 amino acids: CASSNQGGRGGEQFF. The CDR3 nucleotides are TGTGCCAGCAGCAACCAGGGCGGGAGAGGGGGTGAGCAGTTCTTC. V gene TRBV13 combines with J gene TRBJ2-1; the D gene is possibly TRBD2 (7 bases). The V gene's germline CDR1 is PRHDT and CDR2 FYEKMQ (reference sequence). The V gene lost 5 bases and the J gene lost 9 bases, with 20 bases spanning the gap. This CDR3 contains 15 residues.

The chain joins TRBV19 to TRBJ1-1; D not resolved. The V gene's germline CDR1 is LNHDA and CDR2 SQIVND (reference sequence). The ends were cut back, 7 bases at V and 1 base at J, with 7 bases in the middle. The CDR3 is made up of 12 amino acids. The CDR3 DNA is TGTGCCAGTAAACCCAGGAACACTGAAGCTTTCTTT. As protein: CASKPRNTEAFF.

The rearrangement links TRBV7-9 to TRBJ2-7; a possible D gene is TRBD2 (5 bases). There are 12 residues in the CDR3. Germline V gene data show CDR1 as SEHNR and CDR2 as FQNEAQ (reference sequence). Trimming shortened V by 2 bases and J by 9 bases, and 11 bases separated the two germline ends. CDR3 protein: CASSLYNGVQYF. The CDR3 DNA sequence: TGTGCCAGCAGCTTATACAACGGGGTGCAGTACTTC.

The CDR3 DNA reads as TGTGCCAGCAGCACCCTGGGGTCCTACAATGAGCAGTTCTTC. Encoded protein: CASSTLGSYNEQFF. The J gene is TRBJ2-1, the V gene TRBV28; D unclear. Looked up from germline, CDR1 is MDHEN and CDR2 is SYDVKM. Between the trimmed V and J ends, which lost 6 bases and 1 base, there was a span of 10 bases. The CDR3 totals 14 residues. The full variable domain, rest sourced from reference TRBV28 and TRBJ2-1, is DVKVTQSSRYLVKRTGEKVFLECVQDMDHENMFWYRQDPGLGLRLIYFSYDVKMKEKGDIPEGYSVSREKKERFSLILESASTNQTSMYLCASSTLGSYNEQFFGPGTRLTVL.

Notes on this clone: The same CDR3 also results from other DNA sequences found in this sample. The J gene is TRBJ1-1, the V gene TRBV27, with TRBD1 matching over 7 bases. Germline CDR1 MNHEY, CDR2 SMNVEV (reference sequence). The CDR3 spans 15 residues. The V segment lost 1 base and the J segment 1 base; nucleotides outside the gene matches: 3. The CDR3 protein is CASSLWAGGNTEAFF. The CDR3 DNA is TGTGCCAGCAGTTTATGGGCAGGGGGGAACACTGAAGCTTTCTTT.

This chain uses TRBV19 with TRBJ2-5; TRBD2 matches 13 bases. The CDR3 is made up of 18 amino acids. With V trimmed by 8 bases and J by 5 bases, 17 bases remained unmatched. Germline assignment: CDR1 LNHDA and CDR2 SQIVND (reference sequence). The CDR3 loop reads CASGILGTSGTCWETQYF. CDR3 DNA: TGTGCCAGTGGAATCCTGGGGACTAGCGGGACCTGTTGGGAGACCCAGTACTTC.

This chain links TRBV28 with TRBJ2-5; a possible D gene is TRBD2 (6 bases). Germline assignment: CDR1 MDHEN and CDR2 SYDVKM. The CDR3 length is 16 residues. V was trimmed by 5 bases and J by 1 base, leaving 17 bases between them. The CDR3 sequence is CASSPLGVAAQETQYF. DNA for the CDR3: TGTGCCAGCAGTCCCTTGGGCGTAGCGGCCCAAGAGACCCAGTACTTC.

The chain joins TRBV28 to TRBJ2-1; 9 bases align to TRBD2. CDR1 is MDHEN, CDR2 SYDVKM, per germline. The V and J ends lost 5 bases and 1 base, in that order; junction bases with no gene match: 9. The CDR3 is made up of 17 amino acids. The CDR3 protein is CASSLTTSGISYNEQFF. The CDR3 DNA is TGTGCCAGCAGTCTCACGACTAGCGGAATATCCTACAATGAGCAGTTCTTC. Drawing the rest from reference TRBV28 and TRBJ2-1, the complete variable domain is DVKVTQSSRYLVKRTGEKVFLECVQDMDHENMFWYRQDPGLGLRLIYFSYDVKMKEKGDIPEGYSVSREKKERFSLILESASTNQTSMYLCASSLTTSGISYNEQFFGPGTRLTVL.

The chain is built from TRBV27 and TRBJ1-1, with 10 positions matching TRBD1. Per germline, CDR1 MNHEY and CDR2 SMNVEV (reference sequence). V lost 1 base and J lost 1; bases outside the gene matches: 9. There are 18 residues in the CDR3. The CDR3 nucleotides read TGTGCCAGCAGTTTATTGGGGGACAGGGGCAGGTGGAACACTGAAGCTTTCTTT. Protein sequence: CASSLLGDRGRWNTEAFF.

The chain uses TRBV10-2 and TRBJ2-1, with 10 bases lining up with TRBD2. The CDR3 totals 17 residues. After removal of 4 bases from V and 1 base from J, the junction contained 7 bases not matched to a gene. CDR1 and CDR2 (germline): WSHSY, SAAADI. CDR3 DNA sequence: TGCGCCAGCAGTGCCGGGCTAGCGGGAGTGTCCTACAATGAGCAGTTCTTC. This encodes CASSAGLAGVSYNEQFF.

The V call is TRBV4-3, the J call TRBJ1-3, with D uncertain. The germline V gene encodes CDR1 LGHNA and CDR2 YSLEER. V was pared by 4 bases and J by 0 bases, with 4 bases between. The CDR3 loop spans 13 amino acids. The CDR3 spells CASSLYSGNTIYF. The CDR3, as DNA: TGCGCCAGCAGCCTGTACTCTGGAAACACCATATATTTT.

This rearrangement joins TRBV6-5 to TRBJ2-7; 9 bases map to TRBD2. The CDR3 has 15 residues. Per germline, CDR1 MNHEY and CDR2 SVGAGI. The J segment lost 3 bases and the V segment lost 4 bases, leaving 7 bases of the junction unmatched. CDR3 coding DNA: TGTGCCAGCAGTTTCCTTACTAGCGGGTACTACGAGCAGTACTTC. Protein sequence: CASSFLTSGYYEQYF.

This chain joins TRBV5-6 and TRBJ2-3; D call uncertain. Per germline, CDR1 SGHDT and CDR2 YYEEEE. The CDR3 is 15 amino acids. V dropped 1 base and J dropped 0 bases, with 9 bases sitting between them. The CDR3, as DNA: TGTGCCAGCAGCTTGTTCCCCAGTAGCACAGATACGCAGTATTTT. It encodes CASSLFPSSTDTQYF.

This clone turned up a few times. At the DNA level, this CDR3 is encoded by other sequences in the same sample as well. The chain carries TRBV4-1 and TRBJ1-1; D unclear. Germline V gene sequence: CDR1 MGHRA, CDR2 YSYEKL. This CDR3 has 14 residues. The V end lost 1 base, the J end lost 0 bases, and 6 bases lay between the germline ends. The CDR3 DNA sequence: TGCGCCAGCAGCCAAGGGAGAGTGAACACTGAAGCTTTCTTT. It codes for CASSQGRVNTEAFF.

The V call is TRBV7-6, the J call TRBJ2-1, with TRBD2 identical over 9 bases. This CDR3 region has 16 residues. The V gene's germline CDR1 is SGHVS and CDR2 FNYEAQ. Losses at the gene ends were 1 base for V and 6 bases for J; bases not matched to a gene: 7. The CDR3 DNA follows: TGTGCCAGCAGCTTAGATCTAGCGGGACCGGCCAATGAGCAGTTCTTC. Protein product: CASSLDLAGPANEQFF.

The chain recombines TRBV4-3 with TRBJ2-7; 11 bases map to TRBD2. CDR1 is LGHNA, CDR2 YSLEER, per germline. The CDR3 runs 17 residues. Losses at the gene ends were 0 bases for V and 2 bases for J; bases not matched to a gene: 6. The CDR3 is CASSQEYSGRATYEQYF. The CDR3 DNA reads as TGCGCCAGCAGCCAAGAATATAGCGGGAGGGCCACCTACGAGCAGTACTTC.

The J gene is TRBJ2-2, the V gene TRBV2; D may be TRBD1 (5 bases). Germline assignment: CDR1 SNHLY and CDR2 FYNNEI. CDR3 size: 16 residues. Deletions cut 7 bases from V and 5 bases from J, with 20 bases between. The CDR3 DNA reads as TGTGCCAGCACCACGAGGATGGGGCGTGGAACCGGGGAGCTGTTTTTT. The encoded protein is CASTTRMGRGTGELFF.

This clone was counted a single time. This chain links TRBV7-9 with TRBJ2-7, with 8 bases identical to TRBD2. After removal of 5 bases from V and 5 bases from J, the junction contained 11 bases not matched to a gene. From germline, CDR1 is SEHNR and CDR2 FQNEAQ (reference sequence). The CDR3 loop spans 15 amino acids. The CDR3: CASSTRAGGPHEQYF. CDR3 nucleotide sequence: TGTGCCAGCAGCACACGGGCGGGAGGTCCCCACGAGCAGTACTTC.

The V call is TRBV11-2, the J call TRBJ2-7; no firm D call. This CDR3 has 15 amino acids. With 0 bases removed from V and 0 bases from J, the gap between germline ends came to 9 bases. Looked up from germline, CDR1 is SGHAT and CDR2 is FQNNGV. The CDR3 here is CASSLEVGSSYEQYF. In DNA, the CDR3 is TGTGCCAGCAGCTTAGAGGTCGGCAGCTCCTACGAGCAGTACTTC.